Sequencing of this T cell receptor beta chain was carried out in a study of T cell repertoires in cytomegalovirus infection. Whole-study context: The authors relied on CMV epitopes, both recently identified HLA-C-restricted and well-studied HLA-B-restricted. Evidence of both CMV infection and a matching HLA type came from public TCR beta signatures.

Regarding the study as a whole: The ex vivo response was dominated by HLA-C-restricted CMV-specific TCR beta clonotypes.

On this clonotype: What it recognizes is unknown.

From the reads, TCRdb called clonotypes with MiXCR, one entry per CDR3 protein. This sample has fewer than 1,000,000 distinct CDR3 sequences, with around 29% found just once. The sequence was collected from a human donor in good health (CMV status not recorded). Some clones in this sample may be carry-over from other donors' samples. The sample consisted of cultured CD8+ T cells from PBMCs, taken from culture after CMV antigen stimulation.

The CDR3 coding sequence is TGTGCCAGCAGTTCATCCGGGGCCTCTGGAAACACCATATATTTT. The encoded protein is CASSSSGASGNTIYF. The V call is TRBV7-6, the J call TRBJ1-3, with D possibly matching TRBD1 (5 bases). The germline V gene encodes CDR1 SGHVS and CDR2 FNYEAQ. V shed 6 bases and J shed 0 bases, with 12 bases lying between them. The CDR3 totals 15 residues.